Sequencing of this T cell receptor beta chain was carried out in a study of shared clonotypes between healthy human individuals. Study background: Contributing individuals were a couple of females and three males aged 18 to 49.

Using about 190 ng DNA, 30,000 to 35,000 T cell genomes, the sorted-subset replicate PCRs were run. Profiling relied on immunoSEQ multiplex PCR, and the TCRdb table lists in-frame clones only, not all of them. The table lists some 2 million clones, over 85% of them singletons. Germline CDR1 reads SEHNR; CDR2 reads FQNEAQ (reference sequence). J gave up 3 bases and V 5 bases, and 11 bases lay outside the gene matches. The CDR3 consists of 18 residues. This clonotype originated in a man aged 18 to 35 in good health. V usage is TRBV7-9 and J usage is TRBJ2-6; the match to TRBD2 covers 9 bases. The sample taken for sequencing was naive CD4+ T cells sorted from blood. Subset reported: CD45RA+ positively selected. CDR3 sequence (DNA): TGTGCCAGCAGCCAACGGGCTAGCGGGGACCTTGGGGCCAACGTCCTGACTTTC. Its translation is CASSQRASGDLGANVLTF.